This note documents a single T cell receptor beta chain sequence. The data were obtained in a study of blood T cell repertoires in COVID-19. Study-wide background: Sources were T cells, B-cell-depleted T cells, or PBMCs; the material itself was cDNA or gDNA.

Authors' processing steps: Nucleated cell number was recorded as an estimate derived from reference gene primer amplification. Clones were sequenced by immunoSEQ multiplex PCR, and TCRdb holds only the in-frame ones, with some missing. V and J calls and clone size follow that table, whereas D and trimming were derived from the DNA. The sample has under 300,000 clones, 70% to 85% seen once. The V and J ends lost 4 bases and 2 bases, in that order; junction bases with no gene match: 9. The CDR3 is made up of 15 amino acids. Germline CDR1 and CDR2: SGHKS and YYEKEE (reference sequence). Participants came from about 23 US areas, aged about 18 to 100 years. Assignments of participants to cohorts depended upon their own reported clinical history.

Sequencing input: PBMCs or T cells enriched from blood (not recorded which). The rearrangement uses TRBV5-5 and TRBJ2-7, with 7 positions matching TRBD1. This sequence was found in a man aged 40-55 years who had recovered from COVID-19. The chain's CDR3 is CASSLPPGQAYEQYF. Here the CDR3 DNA reads TGTGCCAGCAGCCTACCCCCCGGACAGGCCTACGAGCAGTACTTC.